This T cell receptor beta chain emerged from a study of cytomegalovirus exposure and HLA in healthy donors. V gave up 6 bases and J gave up 0 bases, with 11 bases separating them. Germline V gives CDR1 MNHEY, CDR2 SVGAGI. This CDR3 region has 14 residues. PCR employed 60 Vbeta and 13 Jbeta primers. Assay: immunoSEQ multiplex PCR; the TCRdb copy retains only in-frame clones and omits some. The top ten clones hold 7.4% of a sample with 65,000 to 70,000 clones, approximately 72% of them seen once. This sequence originates from a woman under 40 in good health and CMV-seropositive. Specimen: PBMCs. This chain connects TRBV6-5 to TRBJ1-1; no clear D. The CDR3: CASSRTRLNTEAFF. The CDR3 DNA is TGTGCCAGCAGCCGCACGAGGCTGAACACTGAAGCTTTCTTT.